The clone carrying this T cell receptor beta chain occurred once. As yet, its antigen is unknown. This entry comes from a study of graft-versus-host responses after intestinal transplantation. Study in general: After anti-thymocyte globulin induction, recipients took tacrolimus and steroids for around 3 years.

The V end was cut by 4 bases, the J end by 5 bases, with 11 bases between. The germline V gene has CDR1 MNHEY and CDR2 SVGAGI. The CDR3 is 13 amino acids. Only in-frame clones appear in the TCRdb table, and some are missing; sequencing was by immunoSEQ multiplex PCR. The sample holds over 100,000 clones, roughly nine tenths seen once. This TCR derives from a human donor who was the organ donor for an intestinal transplant. The rearrangement links TRBV6-5 to TRBJ1-1; D may be TRBD1 (5 bases). Material: unstimulated CD4+ T cells sorted from spleen or lymph node cells, obtained before transplant. The chain's CDR3 is CASSSRVWTEAFF. The CDR3 coding sequence is TGTGCCAGCAGTTCCAGGGTTTGGACTGAAGCTTTCTTT.